This TCR beta chain was documented in a study of breast tumors, draining lymph nodes, adjacent tissues (dated by TCRdb to 2016 to 2018). Context from the whole study: Breast cancer patients provided tumor, adjacent nontumor tissue and axillary lymph nodes, and the study compared the TCR beta repertoires across these three sources. In human breast cancer, the study set out to assess how tumor, surrounding tissue and draining lymph node repertoires relate to one another and whether T cells might be exchanged between them. Here is what the overall study found, with its caveats: The data were considered consistent with the idea that most tumor T cells come from the lymph node and then expand in tumor tissue. The similarity between tumor and nontumor tissue repertoires was significantly greater in luminal-like breast cancer than in basal-like breast cancer. Tumors showed preferential V and J gene usage, and their T-cell repertoire diversity fell below that of lymph nodes yet above that of nontumor tissue. The study presented the conclusion that tumor T cells originate in lymph nodes as consistent with a hypothesis, not as something directly demonstrated.

Per the germline V gene, MNHNS is the CDR1 and SASEGT is the CDR2. The CDR3 runs 14 amino acids, cysteine and phenylalanine included. The DNA shown is the 42-base CDR3, in frame from base 1. A distance of 11 bases separates the germline ends of V and J, which lose 5 bases and 2 bases respectively. The data were produced on an Illumina HiSeq 2000. TCR beta chain libraries were generated through multiplex PCR amplification. High-throughput sequencing was used to analyze the amplified TCR beta chain products. TCRdb reprocessed the public reads (quality trimming at Q25 with fastp, clone calling with MiXCR) and kept in-frame beta chains. When rows share a CDR3 protein, they turn into one entry using the most common DNA and genes. For this sample the table gives about 180,000 distinct CDR3 sequences, of which roughly 30% were detected only once. The ten largest clonotypes hold approximately 4.3% of the sample.

Concerning this clonotype itself: Its antigen specificity is not known. A read error may explain this, as a much larger clone is one base away.

Lymph node samples came from the axillary draining lymph nodes of breast cancer patients. The sample comprised axillary lymph node tissue. The chain is assembled from TRBV6-1 and TRBJ2-3; no D segment can be confidently identified. This clonotype originated in a female donor with breast cancer. Some clones in this sample may be carry-over from other donors' samples. The nucleotide sequence reads TGTGCCAGCAGTCATTTGGGATCCACAGATACGCAGTATTTT. Its protein is CASSHLGSTDTQYF.